The rows below give T cell receptor beta chains drawn from one sample of a study of blood T cells in healthy people across ages. TCRdb re-called the 5' RACE reads through MiXCR, storing one row per CDR3 protein. This sample has a few hundred thousand distinct CDR3 sequences; roughly a quarter occur once, and the top ten carry approximately 3.6%. The same sample was also used in a study of T cells of mothers and their children.

The sequencing sample was made of blood. Source of these receptors: a boy aged 2 to 10 in good health. Each CDR3 is given without its conserved first and last residue. Some rows mark clone size as missing; the rest say once, few, many or name a class of expanded clone.

j_call clone_size v_call cdr3_aa
. . TRBV29-1 SVGIAGGQNYEQY
TRBJ2-1 . TRBV5-6 ASSLGPGSYNEQF
TRBJ1-1 . TRBV28 ASSLFLGSLMNTEAF
TRBJ2-2 . TRBV5-1 ASSARLAENTGELF
TRBJ2-5 few TRBV30 ACSSKVETQY
TRBJ2-5 many TRBV5-4 ASSLPGVVETQY
TRBJ1-2 . TRBV12-3/TRBV12-4 ASSLKGADYGYT
TRBJ2-1 . TRBV20-1 SARSGADNEQF
TRBJ2-7 . TRBV27 ASSKQGSSYEQY
TRBJ1-1 few TRBV7-2 ASSRTGGPTEAF
TRBJ2-1 . TRBV9 ASSVRTSGSSYNEQF
TRBJ1-6 few TRBV7-2 ASTSGTGVPLH